A selection of T cell receptor beta chains follows, all from one sample in a study of CD8+ T cells in alopecia areata. The table came from immunoSEQ multiplex PCR; TCRdb's copy has only in-frame clones and leaves some out. The sample records about 190,000 clones, around three fifths being singletons. Sequenced here: CD8+ T cells sorted from blood, sampled at week 24, from a patient treated with tofacitinib. Every receptor here comes from a human donor with alopecia areata. Both conserved end residues are part of each CDR3. Each record gives: V gene, D gene, clone size, J gene, CDR3 protein, CDR3 DNA. A D gene is named only where the DNA matches it firmly. Expanded clones get a size class; other rows say once, few or many, or leave the size out.

V: TRBV27
D: TRBD2
size: .
J: TRBJ2-7
CDR3: CASQKRGGPYEQYF
DNA: TGTGCCAGCCAGAAGCGGGGGGGGCCCTACGAGCAGTACTTC

V: TRBV30
D: .
size: once
J: TRBJ2-3
CDR3: CAWTPTGPPKAQYF
DNA: TGTGCCTGGACCCCGACAGGTCCCCCCAAAGCGCAGTATTTT

V: TRBV5-1
D: TRBD2
size: .
J: TRBJ2-1
CDR3: CASSRGEISYNEQFF
DNA: TGCGCCAGCAGCCGGGGGGAGATCTCCTACAATGAGCAGTTCTTC

V: TRBV2
D: .
size: .
J: TRBJ1-5
CDR3: CASSETAGVGQPQHF
DNA: TGTGCCAGCAGCGAGACGGCAGGGGTCGGTCAGCCCCAGCATTTT

V: TRBV5-1
D: .
size: few
J: TRBJ1-1
CDR3: CASTDSREYTEAFF
DNA: TGCGCCAGTACGGACAGCCGGGAGTACACTGAAGCTTTCTTT

V: TRBV6-5
D: .
size: .
J: TRBJ1-1
CDR3: CASTNGAVGAFF
DNA: TGTGCCAGCACTAACGGGGCTGTTGGAGCTTTCTTT

V: TRBV9
D: TRBD1
size: .
J: TRBJ1-5
CDR3: CASSVEGANQPQHF
DNA: TGTGCCAGCAGCGTAGAGGGGGCTAATCAGCCCCAGCATTTT

V: TRBV6-5
D: TRBD1
size: once
J: TRBJ1-2
CDR3: CASRSKGQGAYGYTF
DNA: TGTGCCAGCAGGAGTAAGGGACAGGGGGCGTATGGCTACACCTTC

V: TRBV5-6
D: .
size: .
J: TRBJ1-1
CDR3: CASSPQGREAFF
DNA: TGTGCCAGCAGCCCTCAGGGAAGGGAAGCTTTCTTT

V: TRBV4-1
D: .
size: .
J: TRBJ1-1
CDR3: CASSQVVVATEAFF
DNA: TGCGCCAGCAGCCAAGTTGTTGTTGCAACTGAAGCTTTCTTT

V: TRBV5-1
D: TRBD2
size: once
J: TRBJ2-5
CDR3: CASRGGGSQETQYF
DNA: TGCGCCAGCAGGGGGGGAGGGTCCCAAGAGACCCAGTACTTC

V: TRBV27
D: TRBD1
size: .
J: TRBJ1-2
CDR3: CASSLYVTGGFGYTF
DNA: TGTGCCAGCAGTTTATATGTGACAGGGGGCTTTGGCTACACCTTC

V: TRBV15
D: TRBD1
size: .
J: TRBJ1-1
CDR3: CATTQGATEAFF
DNA: TGTGCCACCACCCAGGGGGCGACTGAAGCTTTCTTT

V: TRBV12-5
D: .
size: .
J: TRBJ1-1
CDR3: CASGAGLKAFF
DNA: TGTGCTAGTGGGGCAGGCCTCAAAGCTTTCTTT

V: TRBV28
D: .
size: few
J: TRBJ2-7
CDR3: CASNPLSTYEQYF
DNA: TGTGCCAGCAACCCCCTGTCCACCTACGAGCAGTACTTC

V: TRBV11-2
D: .
size: .
J: TRBJ2-5
CDR3: CASSSERETQYF
DNA: TGTGCCAGCAGCTCAGAGCGAGAGACCCAGTACTTC

V: TRBV2
D: .
size: .
J: TRBJ2-7
CDR3: CASPTAYEQYF
DNA: TGTGCCAGTCCTACGGCCTACGAGCAGTACTTC

V: TRBV2
D: .
size: .
J: TRBJ2-7
CDR3: CASSDTYEQYF
DNA: TGTGCCAGCTCCGATACCTACGAGCAGTACTTC

V: TRBV5-1
D: .
size: .
J: TRBJ2-5
CDR3: CASSKGQKYQETQYF
DNA: TGCGCCAGCAGCAAAGGACAGAAGTACCAAGAGACCCAGTACTTC

V: TRBV2
D: TRBD2
size: .
J: TRBJ2-5
CDR3: CASSVPSGGAVETQYF
DNA: TGTGCCAGCAGTGTCCCTAGCGGGGGGGCCGTAGAGACCCAGTACTTC

V: TRBV6-1
D: TRBD1
size: .
J: TRBJ2-1
CDR3: CASSERQGFYNEQFF
DNA: TGTGCCAGCAGTGAACGACAGGGGTTCTACAATGAGCAGTTCTTC

V: TRBV11-2
D: TRBD2
size: .
J: TRBJ2-2
CDR3: CASSGSGGTNTGELFF
DNA: TGTGCCAGCAGCGGTAGCGGGGGGACGAACACCGGGGAGCTGTTTTTT

V: TRBV29-1
D: TRBD2
size: few
J: TRBJ2-1
CDR3: CSVLSGLVYEQFF
DNA: TGCAGCGTTCTTAGCGGGTTAGTCTATGAGCAGTTCTTC

V: TRBV5-1
D: .
size: few
J: TRBJ1-2
CDR3: CASSLLAGTYGYTF
DNA: TGCGCCAGCAGCTTGTTGGCGGGGACCTATGGCTACACCTTC

V: TRBV7-9
D: .
size: .
J: TRBJ1-5
CDR3: CASSSGSSNQPQHF
DNA: TGTGCCAGCAGCTCCGGGTCCAGCAATCAGCCCCAGCATTTT

V: TRBV25-1
D: .
size: .
J: TRBJ2-3
CDR3: CASSEIGRNGDTQYF
DNA: TGTGCCAGCAGTGAAATCGGCCGCAATGGGGATACGCAGTATTTT

V: TRBV12-5
D: .
size: few
J: TRBJ1-1
CDR3: CASGLVTPWTASNTEAFF
DNA: TGTGCTAGTGGTTTGGTAACCCCCTGGACAGCTTCGAACACTGAAGCTTTCTTT

V: TRBV29-1
D: .
size: few
J: TRBJ2-1
CDR3: CSAQGRGQLTYNEQFF
DNA: TGCAGCGCCCAGGGTAGGGGCCAATTAACTTACAATGAGCAGTTCTTC

V: TRBV27
D: .
size: .
J: TRBJ1-5
CDR3: CASSQGLGEPQHF
DNA: TGTGCCAGCAGCCAAGGGCTGGGGGAGCCCCAGCATTTT

V: TRBV5-6
D: .
size: .
J: TRBJ2-5
CDR3: CASSLDSFGETQYF
DNA: TGTGCCAGCAGCCTAGACAGTTTCGGGGAGACCCAGTACTTC

V: TRBV6-4
D: .
size: .
J: TRBJ2-1
CDR3: CASSVEAGRPNEQFF
DNA: TGTGCCAGCAGTGTCGAGGCGGGACGGCCCAATGAGCAGTTCTTC

V: TRBV30
D: TRBD1
size: .
J: TRBJ1-2
CDR3: CAWRQGKYGYTF
DNA: TGTGCCTGGAGACAGGGGAAGTATGGCTACACCTTC

V: TRBV4-1
D: TRBD1
size: once
J: TRBJ1-5
CDR3: CASSHVGQGGQPQHF
DNA: TGCGCCAGCAGCCACGTCGGACAGGGCGGACAGCCCCAGCATTTT

V: TRBV27
D: .
size: .
J: TRBJ1-6
CDR3: CASSERPHSPLHF
DNA: TGTGCCAGCAGCGAAAGACCCCATTCACCCCTCCACTTT

V: TRBV30
D: .
size: .
J: TRBJ2-2
CDR3: CAWSVGGRVTGELFF
DNA: TGTGCCTGGAGTGTAGGAGGCCGGGTCACCGGGGAGCTGTTTTTT

V: TRBV7-9
D: .
size: .
J: TRBJ2-1
CDR3: CASSKRLGGGQFF
DNA: TGTGCCAGCAGCAAGAGACTGGGGGGCGGGCAGTTCTTC

V: TRBV7-2
D: .
size: .
J: TRBJ2-3
CDR3: CASSLDRVTLDTDTQYF
DNA: TGTGCCAGCAGCTTAGACCGGGTAACTCTGGACACAGATACGCAGTATTTT

V: TRBV7-9
D: TRBD1
size: few
J: TRBJ2-5
CDR3: CASSATGRETQYF
DNA: TGTGCCAGCAGCGCGACAGGGAGAGAGACCCAGTACTTC

V: TRBV30
D: .
size: .
J: TRBJ2-7
CDR3: CAWERVSYEQYF
DNA: TGTGCCTGGGAACGGGTCTCCTACGAGCAGTACTTC

V: TRBV7-2
D: .
size: few
J: TRBJ2-1
CDR3: CASSLFGGPGNEQFF
DNA: TGTGCCAGCAGCTTATTTGGGGGGCCAGGCAATGAGCAGTTCTTC

V: TRBV30
D: .
size: .
J: TRBJ2-7
CDR3: CAWSDVQGAEQYF
DNA: TGTGCCTGGAGTGACGTTCAAGGGGCCGAGCAGTACTTC

V: TRBV5-6
D: .
size: .
J: TRBJ1-2
CDR3: CASTPHDNYGYTF
DNA: TGTGCCAGCACCCCTCACGATAACTATGGCTACACCTTC

V: TRBV15
D: .
size: few
J: TRBJ1-5
CDR3: CATSRDGGRDQPQHF
DNA: TGTGCCACCAGCAGGGACGGCGGTCGCGATCAGCCCCAGCATTTT

V: TRBV6-5
D: TRBD2
size: .
J: TRBJ2-1
CDR3: CASNPGLAFHEQFF
DNA: TGTGCCAGCAACCCGGGACTAGCGTTTCATGAGCAGTTCTTC

V: TRBV7-9
D: .
size: few
J: TRBJ2-4
CDR3: CASSSGQRLKNIQYF
DNA: TGTGCCAGCAGCTCCGGACAGAGACTAAAAAACATTCAGTACTTC

V: TRBV7-9
D: .
size: few
J: TRBJ2-3
CDR3: CASSLGGFLPDTQYF
DNA: TGTGCCAGCAGCTTAGGGGGATTTCTGCCAGATACGCAGTATTTT

V: TRBV5-6
D: .
size: .
J: TRBJ2-7
CDR3: CASSWGTVSYEQYF
DNA: TGTGCCAGCAGCTGGGGGACCGTCTCCTACGAGCAGTACTTC

V: TRBV15
D: TRBD2
size: .
J: TRBJ2-1
CDR3: CATSRESSRGRVFF
DNA: TGTGCCACCAGCAGAGAGAGTAGCCGCGGGAGAGTATTCTTC

V: TRBV5-1
D: .
size: .
J: TRBJ2-5
CDR3: CASLGSFETQYF
DNA: TGCGCCAGCCTAGGATCCTTCGAGACCCAGTACTTC

V: TRBV19
D: TRBD1
size: .
J: TRBJ2-7
CDR3: CASSTRTGTLEQYF
DNA: TGTGCCAGTAGTACCCGGACAGGGACCCTCGAGCAGTACTTC

V: TRBV12-2
D: .
size: many
J: TRBJ1-3
CDR3: CASRSRQGGLSGNTIYF
DNA: TGTGCAAGTCGCTCGCGGCAGGGGGGTCTCTCTGGAAACACCATATATTTT

V: TRBV27
D: TRBD1
size: .
J: TRBJ2-7
CDR3: CASSPSGTGAYEQYF
DNA: TGTGCCAGCAGTCCGTCGGGGACAGGGGCCTACGAGCAGTACTTC